These T cell receptor beta chains were read from a single sample in a study of shared clonotypes between healthy human individuals. Clones were read by immunoSEQ multiplex PCR, and TCRdb kept only the in-frame ones, dropping some. Of roughly 95,000 clones listed, 40% to 55% are singletons. Sequenced input: PBMCs. The source of these receptors is a middle-aged woman in good health. Some clones in this sample may be carry-over from other donors' samples. Each CDR3 is given with its conserved first and last residue. Each record gives: clone size, J gene, D gene, V gene, CDR3 protein, CDR3 DNA. The D gene is left open where the match is weak. Size tells how often a clone was seen (once, few, many) or the class of an expanded clone, and some rows leave it out.

-	TRBJ2-5	-	TRBV5-4	CASSLLQETQYF	TGTGCCAGCAGCTTACTTCAAGAGACCCAGTACTTC
few	TRBJ2-7	TRBD1	TRBV5-1	CASSVGQGVNEQYF	TGCGCCAGCAGCGTGGGACAGGGAGTAAACGAGCAGTACTTC
-	TRBJ1-5	-	TRBV28	CAYSQGYNQPQHF	TGTGCCTATTCACAGGGATACAATCAGCCCCAGCATTTT
-	TRBJ1-3	-	TRBV9	CASSVGYSSGNTIYF	TGTGCCAGCAGCGTAGGTTACAGCTCTGGAAACACCATATATTTT
-	TRBJ1-1	-	TRBV4-1	CASSQGPGARNTEAFF	TGCGCCAGCAGCCAAGGTCCGGGGGCGAGGAACACTGAAGCTTTCTTT
-	TRBJ2-7	TRBD1	TRBV28	CASSPRTGAPGEQWF	TGTGCCAGCAGTCCCCGGACAGGGGCTCCCGGCGAGCAGTGGTTC
once	TRBJ1-2	-	TRBV28	CASGTIANYGYTF	TGTGCCAGCGGGACAATAGCTAACTATGGCTACACCTTC
-	TRBJ2-2	-	TRBV29-1	CSVAIPRGELFF	TGCAGCGTTGCTATCCCCAGGGGGGAGCTGTTTTTT
few	TRBJ2-7	TRBD2	TRBV9	CASSPETSVHEQYF	TGTGCCAGCAGCCCAGAGACTAGCGTGCACGAGCAGTACTTC
few	TRBJ2-3	-	TRBV5-1	CASSLGATSTDTQYF	TGCGCCAGCAGCTTGGGGGCGACTAGCACAGATACGCAGTATTTT
many	TRBJ2-6	-	TRBV6-4	CARGVDRKRPGANVLTF	TGTGCCAGGGGGGTGGACAGAAAAAGACCTGGGGCCAACGTCCTGACTTTC
-	TRBJ2-7	-	TRBV11-2	CASSSNPGHFEQYF	TGTGCCAGCAGCTCTAACCCGGGACACTTCGAGCAGTACTTC
many	TRBJ2-7	TRBD2	TRBV11-2	CASSLRLAGPYEQYF	TGTGCCAGCAGCCTCCGACTAGCGGGTCCCTACGAGCAGTACTTC
-	TRBJ2-1	-	TRBV28	CASSRTREIHRNEQFF	TGTGCCAGCAGTCGAACCAGGGAGATCCATCGCAATGAGCAGTTCTTC
-	TRBJ2-7	-	TRBV18	CASSSTRNKVSYEQYF	TGTGCCAGCTCATCGACGCGGAATAAAGTATCCTACGAGCAGTACTTC
many	TRBJ1-2	-	TRBV27	CASSRTPRDNYGYTF	TGTGCCAGCAGTCGCACCCCCAGGGATAACTATGGCTACACCTTC